The 28 T cell receptor beta chains below were found in one sample sequenced in a study of identifying expanded T cells in peripheral blood (dated by TCRdb to between 2018 and 2021). The library was made by the immunoSEQ multiplex PCR assay. TCRdb's version of the immuneACCESS table is confined to in-frame rearrangements and falls short of the full clone set. An unresolved V gene accounts for under half of the shortfall where checked; the remainder is of unknown origin. This sample is represented by some 78,000 clones; 80% to 90% of them were singletons. Clones ranked in the top ten supply approximately 20% of the sample. Sequencing input: blood. These receptors came from a person between 18 and 75 years old in good health.

This rearrangement joins TRBV2 to TRBJ1-4, with 11 bases fitting TRBD1. Germline V lookup: CDR1 SNHLY, CDR2 FYNNEI. This CDR3 comprises 17 residues. V was pared by 6 bases and J by 0 bases, with 6 bases of the junction left unmatched. The CDR3 loop is CASRVDRGLATNEKLFF. DNA of the CDR3: TGTGCCAGCAGGGTGGACAGGGGGCTTGCAACTAATGAAAAACTGTTTTTT.

V gene TRBV7-2 combines with J gene TRBJ2-7; tentative D call: TRBD1 (6 bases). The V gene's germline CDR1 is SGHTA and CDR2 FQGNSA. Trimming pared 1 base from V and 4 bases from J, leaving 14 bases between. This CDR3 has 15 residues. The CDR3 loop reads CASSLVVGAAYEQYF. Here the CDR3 DNA reads TGTGCCAGCAGCTTAGTCGTGGGGGCCGCTTACGAGCAGTACTTC.

The rearrangement joins TRBV4-1 to TRBJ2-7; D is perhaps TRBD2 (5 bases). Trimming stripped 0 bases from V and 2 bases from J, with 11 bases between. Germline CDR1 MGHRA, CDR2 YSYEKL. The CDR3 totals 15 residues. CDR3 DNA sequence: TGCGCCAGCAGCCAAGATAGAGGGAATCCCTACGAGCAGTACTTC. It encodes CASSQDRGNPYEQYF.

This clone was seen once. V and J are TRBV7-8 and TRBJ1-5; a weak D match, TRBD1 (5 bases). CDR1 is SGHVS and CDR2 is FQNEAQ in the germline V gene. Trimming left V 1 base short and J 2 bases short, with 18 bases between. The CDR3 is 18 amino acids. The CDR3 nucleotides read TGTGCCAGCAGCTTAGGCAGGGCCTTCCCTCAGGGCAATCAGCCCCAGCATTTT. Translating it yields CASSLGRAFPQGNQPQHF. Based on the CDR3 plus reference TRBV7-8 and TRBJ1-5, the full variable domain is GAGVSQSPRYKVAKRGQDVALRCDPISGHVSLFWYQQALGQGPEFLTYFQNEAQLDKSGLPSDRFFAERPEGSVSTLKIQRTQQEDSAVYLCASSLGRAFPQGNQPQHFGDGTRLSIL.

The genes are TRBV27 and TRBJ1-1, with D maybe TRBD1 (5 bases). V lost 1 base and J lost 0, with 27 bases in between. Germline lookup yields CDR1 MNHEY and CDR2 SMNVEV (reference sequence). The CDR3 sequence is 21 residues long. The CDR3 spells CASSLWPRGPTLNPMNTEAFF. DNA for the CDR3: TGTGCCAGCAGTTTATGGCCTCGGGGACCGACACTTAACCCTATGAACACTGAAGCTTTCTTT.

The rearrangement joins TRBV5-4 to TRBJ2-7, with a weak D call TRBD1 (6 bases). The CDR3 runs to 16 residues. V gave up 0 bases and J gave up 3 bases, with 16 bases separating them. CDR1 is SGHNT, CDR2 YYREEE, per germline (reference sequence). The DNA for the CDR3 is TGTGCCAGCAGCTTGGGATCCCGGGACATCGGCTACGAGCAGTACTTC. Amino acids: CASSLGSRDIGYEQYF.

CDR3 sequence reads: CAISEAGASYTF. Written as DNA, the CDR3 is TGTGCCATCAGTGAGGCAGGGGCGAGCTACACCTTC. V is TRBV10-3 and J is TRBJ1-2, with a weak D call TRBD1 (6 bases). This CDR3 region has 12 residues. Trimming took off 2 bases at V and 9 bases at J, with 10 bases between the two ends. Germline CDR1 is ENHRY and CDR2 is SYGVKD.

The chain recombines TRBV5-1 with TRBJ2-6, with D hard to call. Germline assignment: CDR1 SGHRS and CDR2 YFSETQ. The CDR3 loop spans 15 amino acids. Trimming shortened V by 0 bases and J by 0 bases, and 4 bases separated the two germline ends. The CDR3 loop reads CASSLALSGANVLTF. CDR3 coding DNA: TGCGCCAGCAGCTTGGCCCTCTCTGGGGCCAACGTCCTGACTTTC.

The chain employs TRBV5-4 and TRBJ1-2, with TRBD1 as a possible D gene (6 bases). V was shortened by 0 bases and J by 4 bases, with 10 bases between the two germline ends. The germline CDR1 and CDR2 sequences are SGHNT and YYREEE (reference sequence). This CDR3 contains 14 residues. CDR3 in DNA: TGTGCCAGCAGCTTGGAGACAGGCAGCTATGGCTACACCTTC. Protein product: CASSLETGSYGYTF.

The genes are TRBV10-3 and TRBJ2-7; D uncertain. V was shortened by 10 bases and J by 2 bases, with 15 bases between the two germline ends. The CDR3 is 13 amino acids. Germline V gene data show CDR1 as ENHRY and CDR2 as SYGVKD. The CDR3 DNA is TGTGCCACTATGGACGGCGCCCCCTACGAGCAGTACTTC. Its translation: CATMDGAPYEQYF.

The chain joins TRBV4-3 to TRBJ2-1; 8 bases are a match to TRBD2. Trimming took 0 bases from V and 6 from J; bases not matched to a gene: 7. Germline lookup yields CDR1 LGHNA and CDR2 YSLEER. The CDR3 length is 16 residues. The CDR3 sequence is CASSQDQSGRVNEQFF. DNA of the CDR3: TGCGCCAGCAGCCAAGATCAAAGCGGGAGAGTCAATGAGCAGTTCTTC.

The rearrangement links TRBV10-3 to TRBJ2-3; TRBD1 matches at 8 bases. V lost 6 bases to trimming and J lost 2 bases; unmatched junction nucleotides: 4. The CDR3 runs 14 residues. Germline CDR1 ENHRY, CDR2 SYGVKD. CDR3 amino acids: CAISPGQDTDTQYF. The DNA for the CDR3 is TGTGCCATCAGCCCGGGACAGGACACAGATACGCAGTATTTT.

This sequence joins TRBV6-5 and TRBJ2-5, with D possibly TRBD2 on 6 matching bases. The tail of the sequence fits TRBJ2-7 better, so the J call may be wrong. The germline gives CDR1 MNHEY, CDR2 SVGAGI. The CDR3 totals 16 residues. The CDR3 nucleotides read TGTGCCAGCAGTTACTCGAACCCTAGCGTATCCTACGAGCAGTACTTC. Translating gives CASSYSNPSVSYEQYF.

This chain joins TRBV9 and TRBJ1-3, with 10 bases lining up with TRBD1. Germline loops: CDR1 SGDLS, CDR2 YYNGEE. V gave up 3 bases and J gave up 10 bases; unmatched junction bases: 7. The length of the CDR3 is 14 residues. In nucleotides, the CDR3 is TGTGCCAGCAGCGCAGGTGGACAGGGGGAGACCATATATTTT. Its translation is CASSAGGQGETIYF.

The genes are TRBV28 and TRBJ1-3, with D perhaps TRBD1 (5 bases). Trimming removed 1 base from V and 2 bases from J, with 9 bases in between. Per germline, CDR1 MDHEN and CDR2 SYDVKM. The CDR3 is 15 amino acids. The CDR3 loop reads CASSLFGGPGNTIYF. The CDR3 nucleotides read TGTGCCAGCAGTTTATTCGGGGGACCTGGAAACACCATATATTTT.

The chain couples TRBV28 to TRBJ2-2; no clear D. Trimming left V 3 bases short and J 1 base short, with 15 bases between. Germline V gene lookup returns CDR1 MDHEN and CDR2 SYDVKM. This CDR3 comprises 17 residues. The CDR3 loop reads CASSFLGIDRNTGELFF. CDR3 DNA: TGTGCCAGCAGTTTTTTAGGAATCGACCGGAACACCGGGGAGCTGTTTTTT.

This chain uses TRBV6-5 with TRBJ2-7; a possible D gene is TRBD1 (5 bases). V was pared by 2 bases and J by 5 bases, with 10 bases between. Germline lookup yields CDR1 MNHEY and CDR2 SVGAGI. CDR3 length equals 13 residues. The CDR3 region has the DNA TGTGCCAGCAGTTACCAACAGGAAAACGAGCAGTACTTC. Amino acids: CASSYQQENEQYF.

The V gene is TRBV5-4, the J gene TRBJ2-1; D possibly corresponds to TRBD1 (5 bases). The germline V gene encodes CDR1 SGHNT and CDR2 YYREEE (reference sequence). V lost 3 bases to trimming and J lost 1 base, with 11 bases between them. This CDR3 region has 15 residues. The DNA of the CDR3 is TGTGCCAGCAGCTCGACAGAGCAATCCTACAATGAGCAGTTCTTC. Amino acids: CASSSTEQSYNEQFF. The complete variable domain, with remaining parts taken from reference TRBV5-4 and TRBJ2-1, reads ETGVTQSPTHLIKTRGQQVTLRCSSQSGHNTVSWYQQALGQGPQFIFQYYREEENGRGNFPPRFSGLQFPNYSSELNVNALELDDSALYLCASSSTEQSYNEQFFGPGTRLTVL.

This chain links TRBV5-1 with TRBJ2-1; TRBD2 agrees at 9 bases. Unmatched junction bases numbered 6, after V lost 0 bases and J lost 5 bases. This CDR3 region has 16 residues. Germline CDR1 and CDR2: SGHRS and YFSETQ. The CDR3 DNA is TGCGCCAGCAGCTTGGCCCCCCTAGCGGGGCACAATGAGCAGTTCTTC. This encodes CASSLAPLAGHNEQFF.

The V gene is TRBV28, the J gene TRBJ1-3, with D possibly being TRBD1 (5 bases). Germline assignment: CDR1 MDHEN and CDR2 SYDVKM. The CDR3 length is 17 residues. Trimming removed 4 bases from V and 0 bases from J, with 16 bases in between. Here the CDR3 DNA reads TGTGCCAGCAGTTGGGAGGACAACTGGGACTCTGGAAACACCATATATTTT. It is translated as CASSWEDNWDSGNTIYF.

V gene TRBV9 combines with J gene TRBJ1-5, with 7 bases matching TRBD1. This CDR3 has 15 residues. Trimming cost V 3 bases and J 5 bases; bases outside gene matches: 8. Germline V lookup: CDR1 SGDLS, CDR2 YYNGEE. The CDR3 DNA sequence: TGTGCCAGCAGCGAGGGGGCAGGGGGATATCAGCCCCAGCATTTT. It is translated as CASSEGAGGYQPQHF.

The gene calls are TRBV5-6 and TRBJ1-3; D is unclear. V shed 4 bases and J shed 4 bases, with 15 bases lying between them. CDR1 and CDR2 (germline): SGHDT, YYEEEE. CDR3 length: 15 amino acids. The CDR3 coding sequence is TGTGCCAGCAGCCTCATACCTGGATCCGGAAACACCATATATTTT. Amino acids: CASSLIPGSGNTIYF.

The chain combines TRBV7-9 with TRBJ1-5; 8 bases match TRBD1. The V segment lost 10 bases and the J segment 5 bases; nucleotides outside the gene matches: 7. This CDR3 contains 13 residues. Germline CDR1 is SEHNR and CDR2 is FQNEAQ (reference sequence). CDR3 loop: CATTDRVDQPQHF. The CDR3 DNA is TGTGCCACTACGGACAGGGTTGATCAGCCCCAGCATTTT.

The chain couples TRBV5-1 to TRBJ2-5; no firm D call. Trimming took off 4 bases at V and 2 bases at J, with 9 bases between the two ends. The length of the CDR3 is 13 residues. From germline, CDR1 is SGHRS and CDR2 YFSETQ. The CDR3 DNA reads TGCGCCAGCAGCCTGACTCAGCAAGAGACCCAGTACTTC. Translating gives CASSLTQQETQYF.

J is TRBJ2-1 and V is TRBV29-1, with 7 bases lining up with TRBD2. The CDR3 covers 21 residues. After removal of 7 bases from V and 7 bases from J, the junction contained 34 bases not matched to a gene. The germline gives CDR1 SQVTM, CDR2 ANQGSEA. The CDR3 loop is CSAIPSGRLFNKDPVANEQFF. The CDR3 nucleotides are TGCAGCGCCATTCCTAGCGGACGGCTTTTCAATAAGGATCCCGTGGCTAATGAGCAGTTCTTC.

V usage is TRBV13 and J usage is TRBJ2-7; 16 nucleotides agree with TRBD2. J gave up 7 bases and V 7 bases, and 7 bases lay outside the gene matches. Per the germline V gene, CDR1 is PRHDT and CDR2 is FYEKMQ (reference sequence). CDR3 length: 15 amino acids. CDR3 sequence reads: CASTQGTSGRGEQYF. CDR3 DNA sequence: TGTGCCAGCACCCAAGGGACTAGCGGGAGGGGAGAGCAGTACTTC.

This chain uses TRBV7-3 with TRBJ2-1, with D maybe TRBD2 (5 bases). CDR1 SGHTA and CDR2 FQGTGA come from the germline V gene. This CDR3 is 14 amino acids long. Deletions cut 2 bases from V and 6 bases from J, with 11 bases between. The CDR3: CASSLSAAGNEQFF. The CDR3 DNA follows: TGTGCCAGCAGCTTATCGGCCGCGGGCAATGAGCAGTTCTTC.

The chain is built from TRBV28 and TRBJ2-6; a possible D gene is TRBD2 (7 bases). This CDR3 has 14 amino acids. Trimming removed 8 bases from V and 2 bases from J, with 10 bases in between. Germline CDR1 MDHEN, CDR2 SYDVKM. CDR3 region: CASGGAAGANVLTF. In DNA, the CDR3 is TGTGCCAGCGGGGGGGCGGCTGGGGCCAACGTCCTGACTTTC.